The T cell receptor (beta chain) under discussion was sequenced for a study of blood T cells in healthy people across ages. Study-level points and caveats: More naive CD4+ cells and higher diversity were found in long-lived than in aged donors.

The germline gives CDR1 SGDLS, CDR2 YYNGEE. The CDR3 consists of 13 residues. V shed 6 bases and J shed 3 bases, with 12 bases lying between them. A remark on this clonotype: No antigen is known for it.

The use of a sample-barcoded 5' primer and a J-beta primer mix characterized a second PCR of roughly 7 to 12 cycles. One entry per CDR3 protein, called by TCRdb with MiXCR from the 5' RACE reads. The table lists fewer than 600,000 distinct CDR3 sequences, 27% of them singletons. This sample was shared with a second study, whose subject was T cells of mothers and their children. That paper adds: The search for persistent microchimeric T cell clones detected none.

What was sequenced was blood. The source is a boy aged 2 to 10 in good health. The gene calls are TRBV9 and TRBJ1-2; perhaps TRBD1 as D (6 bases). CDR3 in amino acids: CASTLGQDYGYTF. In nucleotides, the CDR3 is TGTGCCAGCACCCTGGGACAAGACTATGGCTACACCTTC.